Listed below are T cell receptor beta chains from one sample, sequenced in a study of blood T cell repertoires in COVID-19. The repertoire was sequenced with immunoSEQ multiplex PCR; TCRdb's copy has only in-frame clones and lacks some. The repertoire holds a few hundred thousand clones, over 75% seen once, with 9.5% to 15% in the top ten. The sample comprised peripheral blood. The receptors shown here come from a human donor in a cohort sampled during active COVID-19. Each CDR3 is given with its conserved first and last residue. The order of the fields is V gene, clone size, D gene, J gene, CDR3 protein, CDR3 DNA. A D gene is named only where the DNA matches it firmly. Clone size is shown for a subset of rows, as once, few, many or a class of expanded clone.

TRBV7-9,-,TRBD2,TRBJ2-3,CASSLAPTSGSADTQYF,TGTGCCAGCAGCTTAGCGCCGACTAGCGGGAGTGCAGATACGCAGTATTTT
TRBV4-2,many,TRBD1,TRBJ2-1,CASSQGRGQWDEQFF,TGTGCCAGCAGCCAAGGCAGGGGGCAATGGGATGAGCAGTTCTTC
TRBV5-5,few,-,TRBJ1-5,CASSPLPGNNQPQHF,TGTGCCAGCAGCCCCTTACCAGGGAATAATCAGCCCCAGCATTTT
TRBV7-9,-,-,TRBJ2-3,CASRAPLDTQYF,TGTGCCAGCAGAGCCCCTCTGGATACGCAGTATTTT
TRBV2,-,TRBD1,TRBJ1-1,CASSSGTGGAFF,TGTGCCAGCAGTTCCGGGACAGGCGGAGCTTTCTTT
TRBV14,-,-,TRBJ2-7,CASSQASILVEQYF,TGTGCCAGCAGCCAAGCGAGCATTCTAGTGGAGCAGTACTTC
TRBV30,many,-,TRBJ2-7,CACRPGRREGEQYF,TGTGCCTGTCGGCCCGGACGGCGAGAGGGCGAGCAGTACTTC
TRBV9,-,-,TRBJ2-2,CASSWADSTLNTGELFF,TGTGCCAGCAGCTGGGCGGACAGTACATTAAACACCGGGGAGCTGTTTTTT
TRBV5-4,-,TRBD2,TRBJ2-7,CASSFTSGSYEQYF,TGTGCCAGCAGCTTCACTAGCGGGAGTTACGAGCAGTACTTC
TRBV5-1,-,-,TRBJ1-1,CASNPTGNTEAFF,TGCGCCAGCAACCCGACAGGGAACACTGAAGCTTTCTTT
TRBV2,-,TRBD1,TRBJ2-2,CASSEDRVNTGELFF,TGTGCCAGCAGTGAGGACAGGGTGAACACCGGGGAGCTGTTTTTT
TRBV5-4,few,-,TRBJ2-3,CASSLVGGSTDTQYF,TGTGCCAGCAGCTTGGTTGGCGGGAGCACAGATACGCAGTATTTT
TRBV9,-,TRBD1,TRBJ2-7,CASSVGQGRSYEQYF,TGTGCCAGCAGCGTAGGACAGGGCCGCTCCTACGAGCAGTACTTC
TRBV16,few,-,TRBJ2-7,CASSQSRAASYEQYF,TGTGCCAGCAGCCAATCGCGGGCTGCATCCTACGAGCAGTACTTC
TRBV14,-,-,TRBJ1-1,CASSQDLGGDMNTEAFF,TGTGCCAGCAGCCAAGATCTGGGAGGCGATATGAACACTGAAGCTTTCTTT
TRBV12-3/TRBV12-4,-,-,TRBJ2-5,CASSSGETQYF,TGTGCCAGCTCAAGCGGGGAGACCCAGTACTTC
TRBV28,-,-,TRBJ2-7,CAVTGTSYSYEQYF,TGTGCCGTGACCGGGACATCCTACTCCTACGAGCAGTACTTC
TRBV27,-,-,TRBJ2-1,CASSPDVTVYNEQFF,TGTGCCAGCAGCCCCGACGTGACTGTCTACAATGAGCAGTTCTTC
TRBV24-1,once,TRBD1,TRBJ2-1,CATSDPGQGRDEQFF,TGTGCCACCAGTGACCCGGGACAGGGGAGGGATGAGCAGTTCTTC
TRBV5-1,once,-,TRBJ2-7,CASSLGGDYEQYF,TGCGCCAGCAGCTTGGGGGGGGACTACGAGCAGTACTTC
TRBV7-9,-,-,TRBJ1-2,CASSQDGYTF,TGTGCCAGCAGTCAGGATGGCTACACCTTC
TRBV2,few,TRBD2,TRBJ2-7,CASTQLAGSYEQYF,TGTGCCAGCACCCAACTAGCGGGGAGCTACGAGCAGTACTTC
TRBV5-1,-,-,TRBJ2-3,CASSLSGGRGNTDTQYF,TGCGCCAGCAGCTTGTCTGGGGGCCGAGGGAACACAGATACGCAGTATTTT
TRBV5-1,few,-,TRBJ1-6,CASSPDSSNSPLHF,TGCGCCAGCAGCCCGGACAGCTCAAATTCACCCCTCCACTTT
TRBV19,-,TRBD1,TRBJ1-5,CASSLAGGEGQPQHF,TGTGCCAGTAGCCTTGCAGGGGGTGAGGGTCAGCCCCAGCATTTT
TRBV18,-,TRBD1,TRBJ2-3,CASSPSRDRGTDTQYF,TGTGCCAGCTCACCCTCCAGGGACAGGGGGACAGATACGCAGTATTTT
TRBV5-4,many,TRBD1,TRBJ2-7,CASSRKGQLYEQYF,TGTGCCAGCAGCCGGAAGGGACAGCTCTACGAGCAGTACTTC
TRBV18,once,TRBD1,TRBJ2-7,CASSPAAGGYEQYF,TGTGCCAGCTCACCCGCGGCAGGGGGCTACGAGCAGTACTTC
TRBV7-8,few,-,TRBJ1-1,CASSLARIRSRDTEAFF,TGTGCCAGCAGCTTAGCGCGTATAAGGAGTAGAGACACTGAAGCTTTCTTT
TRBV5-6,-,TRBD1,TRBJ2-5,CASSLGQLYQETQYF,TGTGCCAGCAGCCTGGGACAGCTGTACCAAGAGACCCAGTACTTC
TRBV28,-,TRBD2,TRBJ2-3,CASKLAGATDTQYF,TGTGCCAGCAAGCTAGCGGGGGCCACAGATACGCAGTATTTT
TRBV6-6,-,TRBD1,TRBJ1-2,CASSGLVGQGDGGYTF,TGTGCCAGCAGTGGGTTGGTGGGACAGGGGGATGGTGGCTACACCTTC
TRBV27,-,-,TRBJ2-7,CASSLRAAESEQYF,TGTGCCAGCAGTTTGAGGGCTGCCGAGAGTGAGCAGTACTTC
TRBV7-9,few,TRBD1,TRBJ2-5,CASSPGQGIFSETQYF,TGTGCCAGCAGCCCCGGACAGGGGATCTTTTCAGAGACCCAGTACTTC
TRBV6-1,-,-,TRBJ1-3,CASSEAGAGNTIYF,TGTGCCAGCAGTGAAGCAGGGGCTGGAAACACCATATATTTT
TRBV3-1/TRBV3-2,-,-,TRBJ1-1,CASSQGPTEAFF,TGTGCCAGCAGCCAAGGGCCGACTGAAGCTTTCTTT
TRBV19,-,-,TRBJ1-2,CASSINGRGGYGYTF,TGTGCCAGTAGTATTAATGGAAGGGGGGGCTATGGCTACACCTTC
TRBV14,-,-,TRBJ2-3,CASSQDRTGATQYF,TGTGCCAGCAGCCAAGATCGAACTGGGGCCACGCAGTATTTT
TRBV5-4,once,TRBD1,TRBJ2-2,CASSLGQGANTGELFF,TGTGCCAGCAGCCTGGGACAGGGGGCGAACACCGGGGAGCTGTTTTTT
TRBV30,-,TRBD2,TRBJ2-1,CAWSTRTSGVSYNEQFF,TGTGCCTGGAGTACGCGGACTAGCGGGGTCTCCTACAATGAGCAGTTCTTC
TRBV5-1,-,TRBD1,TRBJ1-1,CASRLTGVNTEAFF,TGCGCCAGCAGATTAACAGGGGTGAACACTGAAGCTTTCTTT
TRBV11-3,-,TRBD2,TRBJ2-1,CASSFGLAGSNEQFF,TGTGCCAGCAGCTTTGGGCTAGCGGGCAGCAATGAGCAGTTCTTC
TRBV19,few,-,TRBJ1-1,CASSFEGLGTEAFF,TGTGCCAGTAGTTTCGAGGGTTTGGGCACTGAAGCTTTCTTT
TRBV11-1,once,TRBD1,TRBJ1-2,CASSLDRDVYTF,TGTGCCAGCAGTTTGGACAGGGACGTCTACACCTTC
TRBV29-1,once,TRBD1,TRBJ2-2,CSVGTGSTGELFF,TGCAGCGTTGGGACAGGATCTACCGGGGAGCTGTTTTTT